This TCR beta chain was documented in a study of T-cell reconstitution after alpha-beta-depleted transplantation in children (dated by TCRdb to 2016 to 2018). With respect to the entire study: Using TCR repertoire profiling, the study followed T-cell immune reconstitution in a quantitative way in children after TCRalphabeta/CD19-depleted allogeneic hematopoietic cell transplantation. The paper as a whole reports these results and caveats: Hyperexpanded clone frequencies declined over subsequent months; after one year, T-cell counts and TCRbeta diversity were mostly attributed to newly produced T cells. Apparently early alphabetaT-cell count recovery about two months after transplant reportedly relied on only several hundred rapidly expanded clones derived from non-depleted graft cells. In some patients, the high TCRbeta diversity seen at day 60 was put down to recipient T cells and intrathymic progenitors that had survived conditioning.

For CDR1 and CDR2, the germline V gene lists SGHTA and FQGTGA. Taken from cysteine to phenylalanine, the CDR3 has 15 residues. Just CDR3 DNA is preserved here, 45 bases in frame from base 1. Cut back by 3 bases and 2 bases, the V and J ends lie 10 bases apart. Read against the paper, the sample's treatment or condition label means: allogeneic hematopoietic cell transplantation with graft depleted of TCRalphabeta T cells and CD19 B cells. Transplant recipients were children who received TCRalphabeta/CD19-depleted allogeneic hematopoietic cell grafts. This clonotype occurred many times. Which antigen it targets is not known. No base qualities exist here, and no much larger clone lies one base off it. Library generation was performed with PCR. TCRdb lists the instrument as Illumina HiSeq 2500. TCR libraries were prepared with molecular barcoding, using unique molecular identifiers to normalize TCRbeta repertoire quantification. The public sequencing data were trimmed at Q25 with fastp and processed into clonotypes with MiXCR by TCRdb, which kept only in-frame beta chains. Rows merge per CDR3 protein into single entries with the most common DNA and genes. The sample data list under 300,000 distinct CDR3 sequences, and 9.5% to 13% of these were observed just once. The ten largest clonotypes hold around 22% of the sample.

The sample here was peripheral blood, taken 180 days after TCRalphabeta/CD19-depleted stem cell transplant. This receptor chain uses TRBV7-3 and TRBJ2-2; TRBD1 is possibly the D segment (6 matching bases). The origin of this receptor is a male patient between 2 and 15 years old who had a stem cell transplant for chronic granulomatous disease, so the T cells may come from the graft donor. The DNA is TGTGCCAGCAGCTTGGCAGGGGCCAACACCGGGGAGCTGTTTTTT. This sequence encodes CASSLAGANTGELFF.